The text below deals with one TCR beta chain. The antigen is undetermined. This may come from a read error, since a much larger clone is one base off. TCRbeta libraries were built with three rounds of nested PCR, modified from ARM-PCR. Each CDR3 protein is one row after TCRdb ran MiXCR on the multiplex PCR reads. The sample has over 110,000 distinct CDR3 sequences, roughly 66% seen once. This sample is drawn from a study of tumor and adjacent non-tumor tissue in lung cancer. Study in general: Stage I to III disease affected ten to eleven men and roughly five women aged about 31 to 80. On average, productive TCRbeta reads reached around 4 million per sample. Whole-study results and caveats: Significantly higher TCR diversity was found in tumor than normal lung. In normal lung, the top 100 clones were significantly more dominant than in tumor.

This sample's RNA came from whole unsorted tissue. The CDR3 spans 13 residues. Germline V lookup: CDR1 PRHDT, CDR2 FYEKMQ (reference sequence). The sequence came from a man aged 55 to 70 with small cell lung cancer. The source material was lung tumor tissue. This chain uses TRBV13 with TRBJ2-1; D is perhaps TRBD1 (5 bases). CDR3 amino acids: CAISLQDYNEQFF. The DNA for the CDR3 is TGTGCCATCAGCTTACAGGACTACAATGAGCAGTTCTTC. Variable domain in full (rest from reference TRBV13 and TRBJ2-1): AAGVIQSPRHLIKEKRETATLKCYPIPRHDTVYWYQQGPGQDPQFLISFYEKMQSDKGSIPDRFSAQQFSDYHSELNMSSLELGDSALYFCAISLQDYNEQFFGPGTRLTVL.